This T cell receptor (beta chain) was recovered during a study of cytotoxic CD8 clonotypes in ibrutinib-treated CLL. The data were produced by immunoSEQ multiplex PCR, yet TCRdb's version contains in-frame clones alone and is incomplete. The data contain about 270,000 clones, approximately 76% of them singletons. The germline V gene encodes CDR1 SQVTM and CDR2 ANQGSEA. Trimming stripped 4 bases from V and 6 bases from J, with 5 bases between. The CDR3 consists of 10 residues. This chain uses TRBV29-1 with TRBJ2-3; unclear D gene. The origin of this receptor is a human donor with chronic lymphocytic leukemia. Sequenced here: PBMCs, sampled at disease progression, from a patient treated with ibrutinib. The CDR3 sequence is CSVARDTQYF. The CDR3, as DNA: TGCAGCGTTGCCCGGGATACGCAGTATTTT.